The T cell receptor beta chain described here comes from a study of read filtering for tumor transcriptome and immune sequencing. Study overall: After DNase treatment, RNA was made into whole-transcriptome libraries.

This clonotype appeared many times. This library used roughly 0.4 ug RNA and molecular barcoded adaptors spanning alpha/delta and beta/gamma chains. Each CDR3 protein is one row after TCRdb ran MiXCR on the reads. The table records tens of thousands of distinct CDR3 sequences, over 11% of them present only once. Germline values: CDR1 DFQATT, CDR2 SNEGSKA (reference sequence). V shed 3 bases and J 5 bases; nucleotides not matched to a gene: 12. The CDR3 runs 15 residues. V gene TRBV20-1 combines with J gene TRBJ2-7; 8 positions agree with TRBD2. The TCR originated in a donor aged 40 or older with multiple myeloma. The sample taken for sequencing was a population of CD138-negative cells sorted from bone marrow. The CDR3: CSARGPGGSDHEQYF. For the CDR3, the DNA is TGCAGTGCTAGGGGTCCGGGAGGGAGCGACCACGAGCAGTACTTC.